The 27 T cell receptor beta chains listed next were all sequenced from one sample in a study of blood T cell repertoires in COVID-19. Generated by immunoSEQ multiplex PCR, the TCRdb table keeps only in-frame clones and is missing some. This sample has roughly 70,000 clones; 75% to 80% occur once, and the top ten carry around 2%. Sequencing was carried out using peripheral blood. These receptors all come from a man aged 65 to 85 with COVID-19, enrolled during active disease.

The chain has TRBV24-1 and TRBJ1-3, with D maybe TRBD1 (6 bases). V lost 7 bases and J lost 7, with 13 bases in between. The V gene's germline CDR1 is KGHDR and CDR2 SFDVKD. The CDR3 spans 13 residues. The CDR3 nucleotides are TGTGCCACCAGAGGACAGTTTGATAACACCATATATTTT. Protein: CATRGQFDNTIYF.

This chain's CDR3 is CAWSPTGGYEQYF. In DNA, the CDR3 is TGTGCCTGGAGTCCTACGGGTGGGTACGAGCAGTACTTC. The chain links TRBV30 to TRBJ2-7; no clear D. The germline V and J ends were trimmed by 2 bases and 4 bases, with 12 bases remaining between them. The CDR3 is made up of 13 amino acids. The germline V gene encodes CDR1 GTSNPN and CDR2 SVGIG (reference sequence). Full variable domain (rest looked up from reference TRBV30 and TRBJ2-7): SQTIHQWPATLVQPVGSPLSLECTVEGTSNPNLYWYRQAAGRGLQLLFYSVGIGQISSEVPQNLSASRPQDRQFILSSKKLLLSDSGFYLCAWSPTGGYEQYFGPGTRLTVT.

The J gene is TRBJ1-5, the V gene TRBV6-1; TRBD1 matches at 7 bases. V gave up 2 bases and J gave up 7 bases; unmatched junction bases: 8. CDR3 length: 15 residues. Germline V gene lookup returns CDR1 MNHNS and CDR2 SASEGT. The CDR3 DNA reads TGTGCCAGCAGTGAAATCTGGACAGGCGGCCAGCCCCAGCATTTT. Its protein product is CASSEIWTGGQPQHF.

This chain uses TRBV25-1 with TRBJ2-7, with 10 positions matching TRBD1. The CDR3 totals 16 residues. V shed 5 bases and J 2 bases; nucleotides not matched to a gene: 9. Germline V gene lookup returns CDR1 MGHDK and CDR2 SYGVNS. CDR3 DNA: TGTGCCAGCAGTTCTTTCCGGGGACAGGGGACCTACGAGCAGTACTTC. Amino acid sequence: CASSSFRGQGTYEQYF.

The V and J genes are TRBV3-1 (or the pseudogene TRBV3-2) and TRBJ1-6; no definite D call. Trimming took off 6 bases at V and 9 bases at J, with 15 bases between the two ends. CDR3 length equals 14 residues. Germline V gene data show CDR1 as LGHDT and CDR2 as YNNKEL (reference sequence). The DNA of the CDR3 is TGTGCCAGCAGTCCTACTTTGCCCCCTTCACCCCTCCACTTT. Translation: CASSPTLPPSPLHF.

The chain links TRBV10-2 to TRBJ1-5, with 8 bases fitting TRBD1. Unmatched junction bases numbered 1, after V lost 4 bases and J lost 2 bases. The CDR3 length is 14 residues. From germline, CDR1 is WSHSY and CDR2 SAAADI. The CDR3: CASSVTGGNQPQHF. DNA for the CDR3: TGCGCCAGCAGTGTGACAGGGGGCAATCAGCCCCAGCATTTT.

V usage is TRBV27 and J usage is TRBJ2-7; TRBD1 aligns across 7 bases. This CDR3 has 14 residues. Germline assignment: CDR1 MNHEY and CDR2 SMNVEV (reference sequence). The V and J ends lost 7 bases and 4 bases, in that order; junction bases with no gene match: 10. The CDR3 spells CASTSTRDRYEQYF. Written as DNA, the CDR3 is TGTGCCAGCACTTCCACCCGGGACAGATACGAGCAGTACTTC.

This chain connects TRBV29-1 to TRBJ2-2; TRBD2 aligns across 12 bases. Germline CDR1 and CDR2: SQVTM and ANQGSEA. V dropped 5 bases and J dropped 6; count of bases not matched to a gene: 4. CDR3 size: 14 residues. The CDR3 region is CSVRLAGDAGELFF. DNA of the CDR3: TGCAGCGTTAGACTAGCGGGAGATGCCGGGGAGCTGTTTTTT.

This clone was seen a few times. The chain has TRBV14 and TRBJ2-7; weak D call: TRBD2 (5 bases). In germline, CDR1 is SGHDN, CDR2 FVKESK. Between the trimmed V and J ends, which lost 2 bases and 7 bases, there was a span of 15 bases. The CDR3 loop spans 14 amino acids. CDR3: CASSQNSGPGEQYF. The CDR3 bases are TGTGCCAGCAGCCAAAATTCAGGACCGGGGGAGCAGTACTTC.

CDR3 sequence: CASSWGGSGTYEQYF. The CDR3 region has the DNA TGTGCCAGCAGCTGGGGAGGGAGCGGGACCTACGAGCAGTACTTC. J is TRBJ2-7 and V is TRBV7-9, with 7 nucleotides matching TRBD2. The CDR3 covers 15 residues. V shed 4 bases, J shed 2 bases, and the junction held 8 bases outside the gene matches. Per germline, CDR1 SEHNR and CDR2 FQNEAQ (reference sequence).

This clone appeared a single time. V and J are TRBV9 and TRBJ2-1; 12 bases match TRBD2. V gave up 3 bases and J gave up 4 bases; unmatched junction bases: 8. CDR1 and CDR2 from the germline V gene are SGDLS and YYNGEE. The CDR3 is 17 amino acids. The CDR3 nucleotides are TGTGCCAGCAGCGCAAGATCCCTAGCGGGAGGGTACAATGAGCAGTTCTTC. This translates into CASSARSLAGGYNEQFF.

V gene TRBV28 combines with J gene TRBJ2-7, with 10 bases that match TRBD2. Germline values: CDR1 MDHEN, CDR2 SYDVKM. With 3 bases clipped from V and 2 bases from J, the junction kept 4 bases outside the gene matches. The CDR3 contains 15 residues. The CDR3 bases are TGTGCCAGCAGTTTTACTAGCGGGAAAACCTACGAGCAGTACTTC. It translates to CASSFTSGKTYEQYF.

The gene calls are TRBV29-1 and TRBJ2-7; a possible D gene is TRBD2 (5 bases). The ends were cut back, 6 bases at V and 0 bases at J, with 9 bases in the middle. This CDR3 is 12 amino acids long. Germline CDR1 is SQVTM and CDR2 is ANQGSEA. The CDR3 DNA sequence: TGCAGCGTAGTGGCGGGCTCCTACGAGCAGTACTTC. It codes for CSVVAGSYEQYF.

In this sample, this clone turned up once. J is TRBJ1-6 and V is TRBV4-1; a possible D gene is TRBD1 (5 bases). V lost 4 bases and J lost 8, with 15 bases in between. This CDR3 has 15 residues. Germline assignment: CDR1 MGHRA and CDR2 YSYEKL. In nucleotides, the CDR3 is TGCGCCAGCAGCCCAATAGTCACAGGCGATTCACCCCTCCACTTT. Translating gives CASSPIVTGDSPLHF.

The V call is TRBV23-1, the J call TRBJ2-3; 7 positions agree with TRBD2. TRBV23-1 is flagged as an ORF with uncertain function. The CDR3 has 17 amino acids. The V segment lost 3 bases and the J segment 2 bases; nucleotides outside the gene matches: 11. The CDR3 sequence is CASSQVLAPNHTDTQYF. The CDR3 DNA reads TGCGCCAGCAGTCAGGTACTAGCGCCAAACCACACAGATACGCAGTATTTT.

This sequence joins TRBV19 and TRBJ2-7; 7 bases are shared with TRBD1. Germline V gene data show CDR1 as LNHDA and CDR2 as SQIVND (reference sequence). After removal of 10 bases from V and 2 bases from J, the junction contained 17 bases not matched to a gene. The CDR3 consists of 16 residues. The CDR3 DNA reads TGTGCCACCAGTAATCGCCCTACACAGGGGACCTACGAGCAGTACTTC. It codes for CATSNRPTQGTYEQYF.

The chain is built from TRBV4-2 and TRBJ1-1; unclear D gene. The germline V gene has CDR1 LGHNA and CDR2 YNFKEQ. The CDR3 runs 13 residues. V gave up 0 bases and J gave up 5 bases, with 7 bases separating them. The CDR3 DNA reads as TGTGCCAGCAGCCAAGAAACTGAGACTGAAGCTTTCTTT. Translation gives CASSQETETEAFF.

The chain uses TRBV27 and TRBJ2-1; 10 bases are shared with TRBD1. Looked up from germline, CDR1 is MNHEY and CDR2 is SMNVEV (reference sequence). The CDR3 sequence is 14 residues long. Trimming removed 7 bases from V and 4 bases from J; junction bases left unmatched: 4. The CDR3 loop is CASKTGGAYNEQFF. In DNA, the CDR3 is TGTGCCAGCAAGACAGGGGGCGCGTACAATGAGCAGTTCTTC.

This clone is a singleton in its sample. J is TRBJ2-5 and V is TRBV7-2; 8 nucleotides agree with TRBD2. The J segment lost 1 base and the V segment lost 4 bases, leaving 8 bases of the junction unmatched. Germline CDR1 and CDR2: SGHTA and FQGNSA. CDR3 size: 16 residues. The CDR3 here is CASSSRGSGAQETQYF. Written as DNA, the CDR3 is TGTGCCAGCAGCTCCCGAGGTAGCGGGGCCCAAGAGACCCAGTACTTC. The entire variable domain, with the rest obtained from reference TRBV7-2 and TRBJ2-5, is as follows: GAGVSQSPSNKVTEKGKDVELRCDPISGHTALYWYRQSLGQGLEFLIYFQGNSAPDKSGLPSDRFSAERTGGSVSTLTIQRTQQEDSAVYLCASSSRGSGAQETQYFGPGTRLLVL.

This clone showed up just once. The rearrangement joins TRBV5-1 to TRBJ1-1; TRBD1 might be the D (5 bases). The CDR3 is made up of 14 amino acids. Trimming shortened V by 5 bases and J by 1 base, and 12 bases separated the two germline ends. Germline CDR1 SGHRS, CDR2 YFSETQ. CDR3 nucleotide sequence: TGCGCCAGCAGAAATCAGGGAACGAACACTGAAGCTTTCTTT. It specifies CASRNQGTNTEAFF. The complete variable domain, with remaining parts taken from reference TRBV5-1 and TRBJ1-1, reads KAGVTQTPRYLIKTRGQQVTLSCSPISGHRSVSWYQQTPGQGLQFLFEYFSETQRNKGNFPGRFSGRQFSNSRSEMNVSTLELGDSALYLCASRNQGTNTEAFFGQGTRLTVV.

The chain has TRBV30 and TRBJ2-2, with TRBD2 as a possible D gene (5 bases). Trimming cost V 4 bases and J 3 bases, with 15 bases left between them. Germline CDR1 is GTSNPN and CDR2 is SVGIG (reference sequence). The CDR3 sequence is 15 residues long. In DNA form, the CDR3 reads TGTGCCTGGACAGTTGGTGGAGGCTACACCGGGGAGCTGTTTTTT. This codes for CAWTVGGGYTGELFF.

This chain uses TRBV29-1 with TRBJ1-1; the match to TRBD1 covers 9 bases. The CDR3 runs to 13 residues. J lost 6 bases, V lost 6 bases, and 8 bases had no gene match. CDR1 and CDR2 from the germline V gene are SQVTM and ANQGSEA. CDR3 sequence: CSVDRGAGAEAFF. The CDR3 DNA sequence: TGCAGCGTGGACAGGGGCGCGGGCGCTGAAGCTTTCTTT.

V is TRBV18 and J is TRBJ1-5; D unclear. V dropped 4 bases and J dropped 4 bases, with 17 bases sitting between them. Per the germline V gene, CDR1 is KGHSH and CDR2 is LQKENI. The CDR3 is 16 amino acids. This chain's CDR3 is CASSRASSVQNQPQHF. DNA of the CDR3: TGTGCCAGCTCACGGGCCAGCTCGGTGCAAAATCAGCCCCAGCATTTT.

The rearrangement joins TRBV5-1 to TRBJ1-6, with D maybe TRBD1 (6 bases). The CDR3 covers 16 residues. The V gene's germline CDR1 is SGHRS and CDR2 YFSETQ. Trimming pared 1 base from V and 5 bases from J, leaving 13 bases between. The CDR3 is CASSLFLAGDNSPLHF. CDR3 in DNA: TGCGCCAGCAGCTTGTTTCTGGCAGGGGATAATTCACCCCTCCACTTT.

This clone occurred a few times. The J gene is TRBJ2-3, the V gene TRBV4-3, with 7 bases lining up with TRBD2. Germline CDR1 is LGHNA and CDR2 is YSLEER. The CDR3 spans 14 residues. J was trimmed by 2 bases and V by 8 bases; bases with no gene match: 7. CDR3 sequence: CASSPAGITDTQYF. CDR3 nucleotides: TGCGCCAGCTCTCCAGCGGGGATCACAGATACGCAGTATTTT.

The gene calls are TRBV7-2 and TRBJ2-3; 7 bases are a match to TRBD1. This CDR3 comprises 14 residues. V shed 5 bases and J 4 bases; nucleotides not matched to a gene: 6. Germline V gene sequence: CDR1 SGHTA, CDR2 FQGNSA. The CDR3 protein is CASSRGQVADTQYF. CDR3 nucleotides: TGTGCCAGCAGCCGCGGACAGGTAGCAGATACGCAGTATTTT. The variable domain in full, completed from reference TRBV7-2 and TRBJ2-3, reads GAGVSQSPSNKVTEKGKDVELRCDPISGHTALYWYRQSLGQGLEFLIYFQGNSAPDKSGLPSDRFSAERTGGSVSTLTIQRTQQEDSAVYLCASSRGQVADTQYFGPGTRLTVL.

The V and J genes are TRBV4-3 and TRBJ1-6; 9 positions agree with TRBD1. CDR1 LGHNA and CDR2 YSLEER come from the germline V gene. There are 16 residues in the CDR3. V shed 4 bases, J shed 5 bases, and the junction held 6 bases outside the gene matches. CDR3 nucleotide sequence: TGCGCCAGCAGCCTTAGGACAGGGGCTGATAATTCACCCCTCCACTTT. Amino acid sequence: CASSLRTGADNSPLHF.